This TCR beta chain originates from a study of blood T cell repertoires in COVID-19 (TCRdb year 2020). Notes on the research overall: The collaborator samples originated in the United States, Italy and Spain and spanned the acute and convalescent phases of COVID-19. Deeply sampled blood TCRbeta repertoires from subjects exposed to, actively infected with, or recovered from COVID-19 were included in the dataset. Samples were obtained from the ongoing ImmuneRACE study (first 160 participants) and from roughly 1,300 subjects provided by 6 global collaborators. The repertoires were made available in a free public database intended to serve as a resource for research on the immune response to SARS-CoV-2. The sample metadata nearly always contained a de-identified subject ID, COVID-19 status, age in years and sex. The prospective study material was composed of cDNA or gDNA derived from T cells, B-cell-depleted T cells, or PBMCs. HLA class I and class II types, where available, came from metadata supplied by the sample provider rather than from assay-based typing. Study-wide conclusions, independent of this receptor: The amount of clinical and demographic metadata varied by source and participant and was provided uncurated.

CDR1 and CDR2 are read off the germline V gene as SNHLY and FYNNEI. From cysteine to phenylalanine, the CDR3 is 13 amino acids long. Just CDR3 DNA is preserved here, 39 bases in frame from base 1. The trim is 5 bases for V and 5 bases for J, with a gap of 10 bases between the germline ends. Each collaborating institution followed its own protocols to collect whole blood in K2EDTA tubes. For TCRbeta analysis, collaborator samples were shipped as frozen whole blood, as isolated PBMCs, or as DNA extracted from either sample type. This clone was seen more than once but under ten times. Its cognate antigen has yet to be identified. Base qualities are not at hand, and no much larger clone is one base apart. The immunoSEQ Assay, a bias-controlled multiplex PCR, was used to amplify TCRbeta CDR3 regions from genomic DNA. In the original analysis: The number of nucleated cells in each sample was estimated by amplification of reference gene primers within the assay. To quantify the absolute abundance of each unique TCRbeta CDR3 rearrangement, sequence reads were collapsed and filtered. For each sample, productive Simpson clonality was calculated as the square root of Simpson's diversity index over productive rearrangements. As stored in TCRdb, this immuneACCESS dataset retains in-frame rearrangements with V and J assigned. A fraction of the clones does not appear; measured against another copy, unresolved V genes explain less than half of the discrepancy, and the remainder lacks a known reason. The DNA was the basis for D and trimming; V, J and clone size are from that table. For this sample there are approximately 130,000 clones; around 76% appear just once. In total, the top ten clones hold roughly 10% of the sample.

The sample taken for sequencing was peripheral blood. This sequence originates from a human donor in a cohort sampled during active COVID-19. This chain is built from TRBV2 and TRBJ1-5, with an unclear D gene assignment. The CDR3 is CASSFGFYQPQHF. The nucleotide sequence reads TGTGCCAGCAGTTTCGGGTTTTATCAGCCCCAGCATTTT.